The clone carrying this TCR beta chain was picked up many times. What it binds is not known. This record belongs to a study of molecular identifiers for immune sequencing clone quantification. Study-wide results and limits: Jurkat TCR RNA spiked in from one cell could reportedly be detected among 1.1 million or so naive cells.

Germline V gene sequence: CDR1 SGHTA, CDR2 FQGNSA. The CDR3 loop spans 14 amino acids. The ends were cut back, 2 bases at V and 5 bases at J, with 10 bases in the middle. TCRdb passed the PCR reads through MiXCR, listing each CDR3 protein once. The sample yields more than 300,000 distinct CDR3 sequences, around 21% seen once. The sequenced sample was naive CD8+ T cells from blood, with Jurkat cell RNA spiked in. The subset is: FACS-sorted CD8+CD4-CCR7+CD45RA+ naive T cells. This chain uses TRBV7-2 with TRBJ2-4; D may be TRBD1 (5 bases). The sequence derives from a human donor in good health. Some libraries in this study had Jurkat cell RNA spiked in. The CDR3 bases are TGTGCCAGCAGCTTATTTTTAGGGGAAAACATTCAGTACTTC. It is translated as CASSLFLGENIQYF.